This T cell receptor (beta chain) was documented in a study of T cells in Graves' hyperthyroidism and ophthalmopathy. There were TCR beta CDR3 regions amplified from RNA transcripts. TCR CDR3 regions were first amplified by RT-PCR with HTBI primers. TCRdb re-derived calls from the multiplex PCR reads in MiXCR, one entry per CDR3 protein. The sample includes hundreds of thousands of distinct CDR3 sequences, approximately 14% of them seen just once. The study's findings and limits: In the blood, most expanded thyroid clonotypes above 0.001 appeared as well. From stable hyperthyroidism, ophthalmopathy was separated by a 13 V-J model.

In making diagnoses, clinical symptoms, serum thyroxine and TRAb, thyroid ultrasound and orbital computed tomography were all used. This clonotype was detected many times. Its antigen is still unknown. The receptor was derived from a woman aged 45 to 65 with Graves' ophthalmopathy. Sequences were obtained from blood.

The CDR3 loop is CASSLGGGYLKFF. The CDR3, as DNA: TGTGCCAGCAGCTTAGGAGGGGGGTACTTAAAGTTCTTC. J is TRBJ2-1 and V is TRBV7-9; either TRBD1 or TRBD2 may supply D (6 bases each). The CDR3 is made up of 13 amino acids. V lost 1 base and J 14 bases, leaving 15 bases between the germline ends. CDR1 is SEHNR, CDR2 FQNEAQ, per germline (reference sequence).